Shown below are 27 T cell receptor beta chains from a single sample sequenced in a study of cytomegalovirus exposure and HLA in healthy donors. PCR amplification relied on 60 Vbeta primers (plus 13 Jbeta primers). The data were produced by immunoSEQ multiplex PCR, yet TCRdb's version contains in-frame clones alone and is incomplete. There are 85,000 to 130,000 clones in the sample; about two thirds occur only once, and 2.5% to 3.5% lies in the top ten. Source material: PBMCs. The receptor set was obtained from a female donor in good health and CMV-seronegative.

J is TRBJ2-7 and V is TRBV30; D not certain. The V end was cut by 2 bases, the J end by 7 bases, with 9 bases between. The CDR3 spans 11 residues. Germline assignment: CDR1 GTSNPN and CDR2 SVGIG (reference sequence). CDR3 bases: TGTGCCTGGAGTAGAGTTGGTGAGCAGTACTTC. Amino acid sequence: CAWSRVGEQYF.

This clone was recorded a few times. V usage is TRBV29-1 and J usage is TRBJ1-1; D is unclear. Trimming shortened V by 4 bases and J by 2 bases, and 8 bases separated the two germline ends. This CDR3 has 12 residues. Germline V gives CDR1 SQVTM, CDR2 ANQGSEA. The CDR3 region is CSVGGGNTEAFF. For the CDR3, the DNA is TGCAGCGTTGGAGGAGGTAACACTGAAGCTTTCTTT.

This chain joins TRBV11-1 and TRBJ1-1; TRBD1 agrees at 11 bases. The CDR3 has 17 amino acids. Trimming at V came to 5 bases and at J to 1 base, leaving 9 bases not matched to a gene. Germline V gene lookup returns CDR1 SGHAT and CDR2 FQDESV (reference sequence). CDR3 DNA sequence: TGTGCCAGCAGCCGGACAGGGGGCAGGTTGGGGAACACTGAAGCTTTCTTT. It translates to CASSRTGGRLGNTEAFF.

This chain connects TRBV7-2 to TRBJ2-7; 9 nucleotides align to TRBD2. CDR1 and CDR2 from the germline V gene are SGHTA and FQGNSA. The V segment lost 5 bases and the J segment 6 bases; nucleotides outside the gene matches: 8. The CDR3 is 14 amino acids. Written as DNA, the CDR3 is TGTGCCAGCAGCCTTATGCGGGAGGGGGGCGAGCAGTACTTC. Translation gives CASSLMREGGEQYF.

The V gene is TRBV11-2, the J gene TRBJ2-7; D is perhaps TRBD2 (6 bases). CDR3 length equals 16 residues. The germline CDR1 and CDR2 sequences are SGHAT and FQNNGV. V was cut by 3 bases and J by 6 bases, with 21 bases left in between. CDR3 nucleotide sequence: TGTGCCAGCAGCTTGAGTATGGAGGGACCGGCGGGCGAGCAGTACTTC. It codes for CASSLSMEGPAGEQYF.

The rearrangement links TRBV25-1 to TRBJ1-4, with 7 nucleotides matching TRBD1. The CDR3 runs to 12 residues. The V gene's germline CDR1 is MGHDK and CDR2 SYGVNS. Trimming took 8 bases from V and 4 from J; bases not matched to a gene: 1. CDR3 in amino acids: CASRQGNEKLFF. DNA for the CDR3: TGTGCCAGCCGACAGGGTAATGAAAAACTGTTTTTT. Combining the CDR3 with reference TRBV25-1 and TRBJ1-4 gives the whole variable domain EADIYQTPRYLVIGTGKKITLECSQTMGHDKMYWYQQDPGMELHLIHYSYGVNSTEKGDLSSESTVSRIRTEHFPLTLESARPSHTSQYLCASRQGNEKLFFGSGTQLSVL.

This chain joins TRBV7-9 and TRBJ2-1, with 12 bases matching TRBD1. Germline lookup yields CDR1 SEHNR and CDR2 FQNEAQ (reference sequence). The CDR3 totals 15 residues. With 10 bases clipped from V and 5 bases from J, the junction kept 9 bases outside the gene matches. CDR3 bases: TGTGCCACGAAGGCGGGACAGGGGGCAAACAATGAGCAGTTCTTC. It is translated as CATKAGQGANNEQFF.

The V gene is TRBV7-8, the J gene TRBJ2-1; perhaps TRBD2 as D (5 bases). The V gene's germline CDR1 is SGHVS and CDR2 FQNEAQ. The CDR3 has 14 residues. V was clipped by 1 base and J by 8 bases, with 12 bases between them. The CDR3 nucleotides are TGTGCCAGCAGCTTAGTTCCTAGCCGCGATGAGCAGTTCTTC. Translation gives CASSLVPSRDEQFF.

The chain couples TRBV11-1 to TRBJ1-3, with D possibly TRBD1 on 5 matching bases. With 4 bases removed from V and 0 bases from J, the gap between germline ends came to 16 bases. Germline values: CDR1 SGHAT, CDR2 FQDESV (reference sequence). CDR3 length: 17 residues. CDR3 DNA: TGTGCCAGCAGCTCAAAGAAGGACACCTTCTCTGGAAACACCATATATTTT. It translates to CASSSKKDTFSGNTIYF.

The CDR3 nucleotides are TGTGCCAGCAGCTTCAGCGGGAGCAATGAGCAGTTCTTC. It encodes CASSFSGSNEQFF. V gene TRBV5-5 combines with J gene TRBJ2-1; 8 nucleotides line up with TRBD2. The CDR3 is 13 residues long. Trimming at V came to 2 bases and at J to 6 bases, leaving 1 base not matched to a gene. CDR1 and CDR2 from the germline V gene are SGHKS and YYEKEE (reference sequence). Full variable domain (outside the CDR3, taken from reference TRBV5-5 and TRBJ2-1): DAGVTQSPTHLIKTRGQQVTLRCSPISGHKSVSWYQQVLGQGPQFIFQYYEKEERGRGNFPDRFSARQFPNYSSELNVNALLLGDSALYLCASSFSGSNEQFFGPGTRLTVL.

The chain recombines TRBV9 with TRBJ2-3; a weak D match, TRBD2 (6 bases). In germline, CDR1 is SGDLS, CDR2 YYNGEE. With 4 bases removed from V and 1 base from J, the gap between germline ends came to 19 bases. The CDR3 is made up of 17 amino acids. This CDR3 reads CASSSLRGEWGTDTQYF. For the CDR3, the DNA is TGTGCCAGCAGCTCCCTCCGCGGGGAGTGGGGCACAGATACGCAGTATTTT.

The J gene is TRBJ2-7, the V gene TRBV27; no reliable D call. The CDR3 contains 13 residues. The V gene's germline CDR1 is MNHEY and CDR2 SMNVEV (reference sequence). V lost 3 bases to trimming and J lost 1 base, with 7 bases between them. The CDR3 nucleotides are TGTGCCAGCAGTTTTGGGCCATCCTACGAGCAGTACTTC. This sequence encodes CASSFGPSYEQYF.

J is TRBJ2-1 and V is TRBV7-9; TRBD1 aligns across 9 bases. Germline values: CDR1 SEHNR, CDR2 FQNEAQ (reference sequence). There are 17 residues in the CDR3. V trimming: 5 bases; J trimming: 3 bases; junction bases outside the gene matches: 11. The CDR3 loop is CASSTPPGQGLYNEQFF. The CDR3 DNA reads TGTGCCAGCAGCACCCCACCGGGACAGGGACTCTACAATGAGCAGTTCTTC.

This chain uses TRBV7-8 with TRBJ2-2; 7 positions agree with TRBD2. The germline CDR1 and CDR2 sequences are SGHVS and FQNEAQ. J was trimmed by 1 base and V by 5 bases; bases with no gene match: 7. The CDR3 consists of 16 residues. The CDR3 region has the DNA TGTGCCAGCAGCATACAAAGCGGGAAGAACACCGGGGAGCTGTTTTTT. This encodes CASSIQSGKNTGELFF.

The chain is built from TRBV29-1 and TRBJ2-7; 8 bases are a match to TRBD2. The length of the CDR3 is 13 residues. V dropped 3 bases and J dropped 2; count of bases not matched to a gene: 3. From germline, CDR1 is SQVTM and CDR2 ANQGSEA. CDR3 in DNA: TGCAGCGTTGATAGCGGGGACGCCTACGAGCAGTACTTC. Its translation is CSVDSGDAYEQYF.

The rearrangement joins TRBV11-2 to TRBJ1-2; D unclear. CDR1 is SGHAT and CDR2 is FQNNGV in the germline V gene. The V end was cut by 0 bases, the J end by 8 bases, with 10 bases between. The CDR3 extends over 13 amino acids. CDR3: CASSLETINGYTF. The CDR3 coding sequence is TGTGCCAGCAGCTTAGAGACAATAAACGGCTACACCTTC.

V gene TRBV7-2 combines with J gene TRBJ1-3; D gene ambiguous. V lost 0 bases, J lost 2 bases, and 5 bases lay in between. The CDR3 extends over 14 amino acids. The germline CDR1 and CDR2 sequences are SGHTA and FQGNSA. The CDR3 sequence is CASSLARPGNTIYF. CDR3 coding DNA: TGTGCCAGCAGCTTAGCCAGGCCTGGAAACACCATATATTTT.

The chain carries TRBV2 and TRBJ1-1; D not certain. This CDR3 has 13 residues. Germline V CDR1 and CDR2: SNHLY, FYNNEI. The V and J ends lost 6 bases and 2 bases respectively, with 10 bases between them. The DNA for the CDR3 is TGTGCCAGCAGGGAGGACGGAAACACTGAAGCTTTCTTT. It codes for CASREDGNTEAFF.

The V call is TRBV21-1, the J call TRBJ2-7; TRBD1 was called by the table and not checked on the DNA. TRBV21-1 is labeled a pseudogene. CDR3 length equals 13 residues. The CDR3, as DNA: TGTGCCAGACCGCAGGGACAGGGCTACGAGCAGTACTTC. It specifies CARPQGQGYEQYF.

The genes are TRBV2 and TRBJ2-1, with D perhaps TRBD2 (5 bases). The germline V and J ends were trimmed by 3 bases and 5 bases, with 14 bases remaining between them. CDR3 size: 15 residues. Germline V CDR1 and CDR2: SNHLY, FYNNEI. CDR3 coding DNA: TGTGCCAGCAGTGATACCGGGGTTAGGGACAATGAGCAGTTCTTC. This sequence encodes CASSDTGVRDNEQFF.

This clone was counted a single time. The CDR3 DNA reads TGTGCCAGCATGTCCAGGACAGGGGGTGGAGTAGCGGGGGCCTACAATGAGCAGTTCTTC. It is translated as CASMSRTGGGVAGAYNEQFF. The rearrangement links TRBV28 to TRBJ2-1, with D maybe TRBD1 (10 bases). V was trimmed by 7 bases and J by 2 bases, leaving 30 bases between them. CDR3 length: 20 residues. CDR1 is MDHEN, CDR2 SYDVKM, per germline.

The CDR3 DNA reads as TGTGCCAGCAGCTTCCCGACAGGGACCACTGAAGCTTTCTTT. It is translated as CASSFPTGTTEAFF. The chain links TRBV11-2 to TRBJ1-1; 7 nucleotides line up with TRBD1. The germline CDR1 and CDR2 sequences are SGHAT and FQNNGV. V was pared by 3 bases and J by 4 bases, with 5 bases of the junction left unmatched. The length of the CDR3 is 14 residues. Based on the CDR3 plus reference TRBV11-2 and TRBJ1-1, the full variable domain is EAGVAQSPRYKIIEKRQSVAFWCNPISGHATLYWYQQILGQGPKLLIQFQNNGVVDDSQLPKDRFSAERLKGVDSTLKIQPAKLEDSAVYLCASSFPTGTTEAFFGQGTRLTVV.

The gene calls are TRBV11-3 and TRBJ2-1; D possibly corresponds to TRBD1 (6 bases). This CDR3 spans 15 amino acids. The V and J ends lost 3 bases and 5 bases respectively, with 14 bases between them. The germline gives CDR1 SGHNT, CDR2 YENEEA. CDR3 sequence reads: CASSFNRVGNNEQFF. The CDR3 nucleotides read TGTGCCAGCAGCTTCAACAGGGTAGGGAACAATGAGCAGTTCTTC.

The chain has TRBV18 and TRBJ1-2, with 7 bases that match TRBD1. The CDR3 length is 15 residues. The trim removed 6 bases at V and 0 bases at J, leaving 7 bases unmatched. Germline V gives CDR1 KGHSH, CDR2 LQKENI. CDR3 in DNA: TGTGCCAGCTCCCCGGGACAGATAGCTAACTATGGCTACACCTTC. It encodes CASSPGQIANYGYTF.

This clone was counted only a few times. The chain links TRBV7-8 to TRBJ2-7; TRBD2 agrees at 9 bases. J was trimmed by 2 bases and V by 5 bases; bases with no gene match: 10. The CDR3 extends over 16 amino acids. Looked up from germline, CDR1 is SGHVS and CDR2 is FQNEAQ. For the CDR3, the DNA is TGTGCCAGCAGCCCCGCGGCACTAGCGGGCACCTACGAGCAGTACTTC. Translating gives CASSPAALAGTYEQYF. Variable domain in full (rest from reference TRBV7-8 and TRBJ2-7): GAGVSQSPRYKVAKRGQDVALRCDPISGHVSLFWYQQALGQGPEFLTYFQNEAQLDKSGLPSDRFFAERPEGSVSTLKIQRTQQEDSAVYLCASSPAALAGTYEQYFGPGTRLTVT.

V usage is TRBV4-1 and J usage is TRBJ2-7; 11 nucleotides align to TRBD2. This CDR3 is 20 amino acids long. The V gene's germline CDR1 is MGHRA and CDR2 YSYEKL. The trim removed 2 bases at V and 0 bases at J, leaving 15 bases unmatched. The CDR3, as DNA: TGCGCCAGCAGCCAAAGTATTCCCACCGGGACTAGCGGTTTCTCCTACGAGCAGTACTTC. Protein: CASSQSIPTGTSGFSYEQYF.

The V gene is TRBV12-5, the J gene TRBJ1-1; D gene uncertain. The CDR3 runs 12 residues. CDR1 and CDR2 from the germline V gene are LGHNT and FRNRAP. Trimming took 1 base from V and 8 from J, leaving 8 bases between them. The CDR3 protein is CASGLGQAEAFF. The CDR3 bases are TGTGCTAGTGGTTTGGGGCAGGCGGAAGCTTTCTTT.